The 14 T cell receptor beta chains presented below share a single source sample, sequenced in a study of CD8 T cells in ankylosing spondylitis. Via MiXCR, TCRdb re-called the 5' RACE reads, giving one row per CDR3 protein. The sample holds 340,000 or so distinct CDR3 sequences; under 15% are singletons and the top ten take about 1%. The material sequenced was blood, either unsorted or a sorted T cell fraction (not recorded which). The receptors were gathered from a male donor with ankylosing spondylitis or in good health (not recorded which).

V is TRBV29-1 and J is TRBJ2-1, with a tentative D call TRBD2 (5 bases). Germline V lookup: CDR1 SQVTM, CDR2 ANQGSEA. CDR3 length equals 12 residues. The germline V and J ends were trimmed by 2 bases and 12 bases, with 14 bases remaining between them. The CDR3 coding sequence is TGCAGCGTTGAATCCAGCGGAGACACGCAGTTCTTC. This codes for CSVESSGDTQFF.

This clonotype has ten or more counts. The chain employs TRBV10-3 and TRBJ1-5; 8 positions agree with TRBD1. The CDR3 length is 14 residues. The V and J ends lost 5 bases and 6 bases, in that order; junction bases with no gene match: 6. Germline assignment: CDR1 ENHRY and CDR2 SYGVKD. The CDR3 region has the DNA TGTGCCATCAGTCTGACAGGGGAGAGTCAGCCCCAGCATTTT. Residues: CAISLTGESQPQHF.

About this clonotype: The junction departs from germline at one end; a sequencing error may be responsible. The chain links TRBV6-1 to TRBJ2-1, with TRBD1 matching over 8 bases. Germline-derived CDR1 and CDR2 are MNHNS and SASEGT. This CDR3 has 16 residues. CDR3 sequence: CASRQTGTGVYNEQLF. Here the CDR3 DNA reads TGTGCCAGCAGGCAAACCGGGACAGGAGTCTACAATGAGCAGCTCTTC.

This chain connects TRBV19 to TRBJ2-1; D possibly corresponds to TRBD1 (6 bases). CDR3 length: 12 residues. In germline, CDR1 is LNHDA, CDR2 SQIVND (reference sequence). V lost 7 bases, J lost 9 bases, and 13 bases lay in between. CDR3 sequence reads: CASKGGRREQFF. The CDR3 bases are TGTGCCAGTAAAGGGGGACGCCGTGAGCAGTTCTTC.

V is TRBV20-1 and J is TRBJ2-3; perhaps D is TRBD1 or TRBD2 (6 bases each). The CDR3 is 14 amino acids. The V end lost 5 bases, the J end lost 5 bases, and 17 bases lay between the germline ends. CDR1 and CDR2 (germline): DFQATT, SNEGSKA (reference sequence). The CDR3 nucleotides read TGCAGTGCTCCCAGGGGTAGCGGTAGAGATACGCAGTATTTT. It translates to CSAPRGSGRDTQYF.

This chain joins TRBV5-1 and TRBJ2-5, with 7 bases lining up with TRBD1. The trim removed 4 bases at V and 4 bases at J, leaving 10 bases unmatched. CDR1 is SGHRS and CDR2 is YFSETQ in the germline V gene. The CDR3 totals 15 residues. CDR3 bases: TGCGCCAGCAGCACGGAGACAGGGAAGGTAGAGACCCAGTACTTC. It codes for CASSTETGKVETQYF.

The chain has TRBV12-3 or TRBV12-4 and TRBJ1-2; 7 bases match TRBD1. The ends lost 5 bases at V and 10 bases at J; junction bases unmatched: 10. This CDR3 is built from 13 residues. CDR3 DNA: TGTGCCAGCAGTCTATACAGGGGCGATGCCTACACCTTC. Translated: CASSLYRGDAYTF.

The J gene is TRBJ2-2, the V gene TRBV5-6, with 7 bases fitting TRBD1. The CDR3 loop spans 16 amino acids. The trim removed 0 bases at V and 4 bases at J, leaving 6 bases unmatched. Germline loops: CDR1 SGHDT, CDR2 YYEEEE. CDR3 nucleotide sequence: TGTGCCAGCAGCTTGGGAGGGGGCTTCCTCACCGGGGAGCTGTTTTTT. Translating gives CASSLGGGFLTGELFF.

Only a few counts were recorded for this clonotype. The rearrangement links TRBV5-1 to TRBJ1-2, with D perhaps TRBD1 (6 bases). CDR1 SGHRS and CDR2 YFSETQ come from the germline V gene. This CDR3 has 16 amino acids. The germline V and J ends were trimmed by 1 base and 5 bases, with 18 bases remaining between them. The CDR3 nucleotides are TGCGCCAGCAGCTTGTTACTCGGACAGACCATTTATGGCTACACCTTC. Its protein product is CASSLLLGQTIYGYTF.

This clonotype was detected only a few times. The V and J genes are TRBV5-1 and TRBJ1-1, with D unclear. This CDR3 spans 16 amino acids. Trimming removed 4 bases at V and 0 bases at J, with 16 bases between. The germline gives CDR1 SGHRS, CDR2 YFSETQ. The CDR3 DNA reads as TGCGCCAGCAGCCGTGGTTTTATGGCGCTGAACACTGAAGCTTTCTTT. This sequence encodes CASSRGFMALNTEAFF. Using reference TRBV5-1 and TRBJ1-1 for the parts outside the CDR3, the full variable domain is KAGVTQTPRYLIKTRGQQVTLSCSPISGHRSVSWYQQTPGQGLQFLFEYFSETQRNKGNFPGRFSGRQFSNSRSEMNVSTLELGDSALYLCASSRGFMALNTEAFFGQGTRLTVV.

The chain has TRBV2 and TRBJ2-7; 8 nucleotides match TRBD1. This CDR3 is built from 15 residues. After removal of 7 bases from V and 2 bases from J, the junction contained 10 bases not matched to a gene. CDR1 is SNHLY and CDR2 is FYNNEI in the germline V gene. The CDR3 here is CASTLRQGTPYEQYF. The CDR3 DNA sequence: TGTGCCAGCACCCTCAGACAGGGGACCCCCTACGAGCAGTACTTC.

The chain links TRBV7-2 to TRBJ1-1; tentative D call: TRBD1 (6 bases). Trimming left V 5 bases short and J 0 bases short, with 22 bases between. CDR1 is SGHTA and CDR2 is FQGNSA in the germline V gene. The CDR3 consists of 18 residues. CDR3 coding DNA: TGTGCCAGCAGCGCTTGGACAGCGGGGCTTGGGATGAACACTGAAGCTTTCTTT. It yields the protein CASSAWTAGLGMNTEAFF.

This clonotype was seen a few times. The rearrangement uses TRBV29-1 and TRBJ1-1; a possible D gene is TRBD1 (6 bases). Germline loops: CDR1 SQVTM, CDR2 ANQGSEA. The CDR3 has 15 amino acids. The V end lost 6 bases, the J end lost 4 bases, and 21 bases lay between the germline ends. The CDR3 is CSVGTFNTGGTEAFF. DNA of the CDR3: TGCAGCGTGGGGACATTCAACACGGGTGGCACTGAAGCTTTCTTT.

The chain uses TRBV20-1 and TRBJ1-1; possibly TRBD1 for D (5 bases). CDR1 is DFQATT and CDR2 is SNEGSKA in the germline V gene (reference sequence). The V end lost 1 base, the J end lost 7 bases, and 19 bases lay between the germline ends. The CDR3 contains 15 residues. The CDR3 region has the DNA TGCAGTGCTAGAGCTGTCTTTCGGGGACGGGATGAAGCTTTCTTT. This translates into CSARAVFRGRDEAFF.